One and the same sample provided the 20 T cell receptor beta chains below, sequenced in a study of regulatory T cells in long-lasting Graves disease. Arm-PCR of CDR3 regions and iRepertoire HTBI primers were used to build TCR beta libraries. One entry per CDR3 protein results from TCRdb running MiXCR on the multiplex PCR reads. The sample yields about 430,000 distinct CDR3 sequences, 21% seen once. Time point described: persistent/refractory GD, antithyroid drugs over 5 years with positive TRAb. Extracted RNA from PBMCs served as the source of the TCR library. Sequences were derived from peripheral blood mononuclear cells (PBMCs), sampled when the disease was refractory, from a patient treated with antithyroid drugs. These receptors all stem from a female donor with Graves disease.

This clonotype was counted many times. The J gene is TRBJ1-1, the V gene TRBV2, with a tentative D call TRBD1 (5 bases). The CDR3 loop spans 12 amino acids. Trimming left V 7 bases short and J 8 bases short, with 14 bases between. CDR1 SNHLY and CDR2 FYNNEI come from the germline V gene. CDR3 sequence (DNA): TGTGCCAGCAAACCGGACACGCCAGAAGCTTTCTTT. It is translated as CASKPDTPEAFF.

This clonotype was seen many times. The chain joins TRBV7-8 to TRBJ2-4; 7 positions match TRBD2. The CDR3 covers 16 residues. V was pared by 1 base and J by 4 bases, with 7 bases of the junction left unmatched. From germline, CDR1 is SGHVS and CDR2 FQNEAQ. The CDR3 coding sequence is TGTGCCAGCAGCTTAGGGTTGGGAGGGATAAAAAACATTCAGTACTTC. Its protein is CASSLGLGGIKNIQYF.

The V call is TRBV20-1, the J call TRBJ2-4, with unresolved D. Trimming stripped 6 bases from V and 0 bases from J, with 12 bases between. The V gene's germline CDR1 is DFQATT and CDR2 SNEGSKA (reference sequence). The CDR3 is made up of 14 amino acids. The CDR3 spells CSAPKGLAKNIQYF. DNA of the CDR3: TGCAGTGCCCCGAAGGGCTTAGCCAAAAACATTCAGTACTTC.

In this sample, this clonotype turned up many times. The genes are TRBV18 and TRBJ1-4, with a possible D match to TRBD1 (5 bases). Looked up from germline, CDR1 is KGHSH and CDR2 is LQKENI. V gave up 5 bases and J gave up 8 bases, with 12 bases separating them. The CDR3 runs 13 residues. CDR3 sequence (DNA): TGTGCCAGCTCAGGGGCGTCGAGGGAAAAACTGTTTTTT. Its protein product is CASSGASREKLFF. The variable domain in full, with the rest retrieved from reference TRBV18 and TRBJ1-4, is NAGVMQNPRHLVRRRGQEARLRCSPMKGHSHVYWYRQLPEEGLKFMVYLQKENIIDESGMPKERFSAEFPKEGPSILRIQQVVRGDSAAYFCASSGASREKLFFGSGTQLSVL.

Many counts were recorded for this clonotype. The chain employs TRBV28 and TRBJ2-1; D gene ambiguous. From germline, CDR1 is MDHEN and CDR2 SYDVKM. V lost 4 bases to trimming and J lost 7 bases, with 17 bases between them. CDR3 length: 15 residues. The CDR3 nucleotides read TGTGCCAGCAGTTCCCCCTGGGTCAGCCGGAATGAGCAGTTCTTC. The encoded protein is CASSSPWVSRNEQFF.

This clonotype appeared once. The rearrangement uses TRBV2 and TRBJ2-3; D may match TRBD1 or TRBD2 (6 bases each). This CDR3 has 15 amino acids. Trimming cost V 10 bases and J 5 bases, with 22 bases left between them. From germline, CDR1 is SNHLY and CDR2 FYNNEI. The CDR3 region has the DNA TGTGCCACGAAGGAGGGGGGCGCGTTGGTAGATACGCAGTATTTT. Encoded protein: CATKEGGALVDTQYF.

This clonotype was detected many times. The chain joins TRBV7-2 to TRBJ2-5, with D perhaps TRBD1 (6 bases). The CDR3 has 15 amino acids. Germline CDR1 SGHTA, CDR2 FQGNSA. V gave up 4 bases and J gave up 4 bases, with 16 bases separating them. The CDR3 region has the DNA TGTGCCAGCAGCTATACCAGGGGAATTGGAGAGACCCAGTACTTC. As protein: CASSYTRGIGETQYF.

This clonotype has a count of ten or more. The CDR3 bases are TGTGCCAGCAGCTTATACGTACAGGCGAACACTGAAGCTTTCTTT. Its protein is CASSLYVQANTEAFF. J is TRBJ1-1 and V is TRBV11-1; weak D call: TRBD1 (5 bases). V lost 2 bases, J lost 1 base, and 11 bases lay in between. The CDR3 is 15 amino acids. The germline V gene has CDR1 SGHAT and CDR2 FQDESV (reference sequence).

This chain joins TRBV10-3 and TRBJ2-2, with D tentatively TRBD1 (6 bases). Trimming took off 2 bases at V and 4 bases at J, with 11 bases between the two ends. Germline V gene data show CDR1 as ENHRY and CDR2 as SYGVKD. This CDR3 is built from 15 residues. CDR3 region: CAISEGRGSTGELFF. The CDR3 bases are TGTGCCATCAGTGAGGGCAGGGGTAGCACCGGGGAGCTGTTTTTT.

This clonotype was seen ten or more times. The rearrangement joins TRBV27 to TRBJ1-1; the D is unclear. CDR1 is MNHEY and CDR2 is SMNVEV in the germline V gene (reference sequence). The CDR3 loop spans 13 amino acids. The germline V and J ends were trimmed by 5 bases and 4 bases, with 11 bases remaining between them. The CDR3 region has the DNA TGTGCCAGCAGTCCTCAGCCTCTCACTGAAGCTTTCTTT. Translating gives CASSPQPLTEAFF.

The rearrangement uses TRBV11-2 and TRBJ2-1, with 9 nucleotides matching TRBD2. The CDR3 spans 18 residues. With 2 bases clipped from V and 7 bases from J, the junction kept 15 bases outside the gene matches. The germline CDR1 and CDR2 sequences are SGHAT and FQNNGV. CDR3: CASSLKGRAGGEVNEQFF. For the CDR3, the DNA is TGTGCCAGCAGCTTAAAGGGCAGGGCGGGAGGGGAGGTTAATGAGCAGTTCTTC.

The chain combines TRBV20-1 with TRBJ2-7, with 11 bases matching TRBD2. CDR1 DFQATT and CDR2 SNEGSKA come from the germline V gene (reference sequence). This CDR3 comprises 15 residues. V lost 3 bases and J lost 3; bases outside the gene matches: 7. The CDR3 reads CSASSLAGVNYEQYF. CDR3 DNA sequence: TGCAGTGCTAGCTCACTAGCGGGAGTTAACTACGAGCAGTACTTC.

V usage is TRBV11-2 and J usage is TRBJ2-3; 11 bases are shared with TRBD2. J gave up 4 bases and V 6 bases, and 12 bases lay outside the gene matches. The CDR3 spans 17 residues. Looked up from germline, CDR1 is SGHAT and CDR2 is FQNNGV. CDR3 sequence (DNA): TGTGCCAGCAGTATAAGCACTAGCGGGAGATTAGCAGATACGCAGTATTTT. It encodes CASSISTSGRLADTQYF.

The sample holds many counts of this clonotype. CDR3 sequence: CASSQEESTRPLAKNIQYF. Here the CDR3 DNA reads TGCGCCAGCAGCCAAGAGGAGTCCACTAGGCCCCTCGCCAAAAACATTCAGTACTTC. This sequence joins TRBV4-1 and TRBJ2-4; tentatively, D is TRBD2 (5 bases). V was shortened by 0 bases and J by 1 base, with 19 bases between the two germline ends. This CDR3 has 19 amino acids. CDR1 MGHRA and CDR2 YSYEKL come from the germline V gene.

This clonotype was counted many times. The V call is TRBV2, the J call TRBJ2-3, with a weak D call TRBD2 (6 bases). The CDR3 is 15 residues long. V dropped 6 bases and J dropped 0 bases, with 13 bases sitting between them. Germline V gene lookup returns CDR1 SNHLY and CDR2 FYNNEI. The CDR3 here is CASSPIAGSTDTQYF. In nucleotides, the CDR3 is TGTGCCAGCAGCCCAATTGCGGGGAGCACAGATACGCAGTATTTT. Complete variable domain (other parts from reference TRBV2 and TRBJ2-3): EPEVTQTPSHQVTQMGQEVILRCVPISNHLYFYWYRQILGQKVEFLVSFYNNEISEKSEIFDDQFSVERPDGSNFTLKIRSTKLEDSAMYFCASSPIAGSTDTQYFGPGTRLTVL.

The V and J genes are TRBV2 and TRBJ2-1, with TRBD2 matching 9 bases. This CDR3 region has 15 residues. J gave up 6 bases and V 7 bases, and 10 bases lay outside the gene matches. Germline assignment: CDR1 SNHLY and CDR2 FYNNEI. CDR3 region: CASTTGGLAINEQFF. The CDR3 DNA sequence: TGTGCCAGCACCACTGGAGGACTAGCGATCAATGAGCAGTTCTTC.

V and J are TRBV28 and TRBJ1-1; the match to TRBD1 covers 8 bases. The CDR3 totals 15 residues. V gave up 5 bases and J gave up 4 bases; unmatched junction bases: 9. The germline V gene has CDR1 MDHEN and CDR2 SYDVKM. As DNA, the CDR3 is TGTGCCAGCAGTGGGGCGACAGGGGCGGGCACTGAAGCTTTCTTT. Translating gives CASSGATGAGTEAFF.

In this sample, this clonotype turned up a few times. The V and J genes are TRBV20-1 and TRBJ2-7, with 11 positions matching TRBD2. CDR1 DFQATT and CDR2 SNEGSKA come from the germline V gene (reference sequence). V trimming: 0 bases; J trimming: 4 bases; junction bases outside the gene matches: 5. This CDR3 has 15 residues. CDR3 loop: CSARESPSGRYEQYF. The CDR3 DNA follows: TGCAGTGCTAGAGAGTCCCCTAGCGGGAGGTACGAGCAGTACTTC.

The chain joins TRBV29-1 to TRBJ2-7, with D perhaps being TRBD1 or TRBD2 (5 bases each). CDR1 is SQVTM and CDR2 is ANQGSEA in the germline V gene. This CDR3 is 13 amino acids long. V lost 3 bases, J lost 0 bases, and 9 bases lay in between. This CDR3 reads CSVDGASSYEQYF. CDR3 nucleotide sequence: TGCAGCGTTGACGGGGCCTCCTCCTACGAGCAGTACTTC.

In its sample, this clonotype was seen many times. The chain has TRBV28 and TRBJ2-2; TRBD1 matches 7 bases. CDR3 size: 13 residues. Germline V CDR1 and CDR2: MDHEN, SYDVKM. Germline trimming cut 9 bases from V and 4 bases from J; bases unmatched to any gene: 5. Here the CDR3 DNA reads TGTGCCAGTTCCCGGGACAGCACCGGGGAGCTGTTTTTT. This encodes CASSRDSTGELFF.